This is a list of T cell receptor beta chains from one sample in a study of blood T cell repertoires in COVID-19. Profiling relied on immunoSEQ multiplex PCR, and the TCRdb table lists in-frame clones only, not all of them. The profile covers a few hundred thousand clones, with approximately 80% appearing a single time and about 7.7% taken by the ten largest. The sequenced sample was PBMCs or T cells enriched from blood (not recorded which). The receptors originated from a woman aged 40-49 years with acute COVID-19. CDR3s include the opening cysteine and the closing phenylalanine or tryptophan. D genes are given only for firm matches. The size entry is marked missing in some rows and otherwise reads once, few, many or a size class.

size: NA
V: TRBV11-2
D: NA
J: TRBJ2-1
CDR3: CASSLDLWLSADYNEQFF
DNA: TGTGCCAGCAGCTTAGATCTGTGGTTGAGCGCGGACTACAATGAGCAGTTCTTC

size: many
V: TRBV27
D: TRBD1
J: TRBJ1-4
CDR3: CASSHYRGSTNEKLFF
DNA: TGTGCCAGCAGCCATTACAGGGGGTCGACTAATGAAAAACTGTTTTTT

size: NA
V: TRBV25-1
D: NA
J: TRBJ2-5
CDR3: CASSEYPGVPETQYF
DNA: TGTGCCAGCAGTGAATATCCCGGGGTGCCAGAGACCCAGTACTTC

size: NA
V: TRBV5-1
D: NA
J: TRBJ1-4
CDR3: CASSLGAPEKLFF
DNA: TGCGCCAGCAGCTTGGGGGCACCTGAAAAACTGTTTTTT

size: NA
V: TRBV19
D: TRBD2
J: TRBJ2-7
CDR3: CASSSGRTSYEQYF
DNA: TGTGCCAGTAGTAGCGGGAGGACCTCCTACGAGCAGTACTTC

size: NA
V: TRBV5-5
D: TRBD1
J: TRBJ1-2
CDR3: CASTLGQGDNYGYTF
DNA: TGTGCCAGCACCCTTGGACAGGGGGACAACTATGGCTACACCTTC

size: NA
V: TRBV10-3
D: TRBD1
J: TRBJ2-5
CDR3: CAISGQGGVQETQYF
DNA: TGTGCCATCAGCGGACAGGGGGGGGTCCAAGAGACCCAGTACTTC

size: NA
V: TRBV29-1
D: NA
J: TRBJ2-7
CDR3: CSGQAGYEQYF
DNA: TGCAGCGGACAGGCCGGCTACGAGCAGTACTTC

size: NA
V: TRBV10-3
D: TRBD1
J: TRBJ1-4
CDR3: CAISEGTGRHNEKLFF
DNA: TGTGCCATCAGTGAGGGGACAGGGAGGCATAATGAAAAACTGTTTTTT

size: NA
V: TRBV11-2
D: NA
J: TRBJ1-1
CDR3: CASSLTGNTEAFF
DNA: TGTGCCAGCAGCCTTACAGGGAACACTGAAGCTTTCTTT

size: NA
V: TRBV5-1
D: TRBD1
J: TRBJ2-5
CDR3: CASSAGQGRGTQYF
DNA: TGCGCCAGCAGCGCCGGACAGGGACGGGGGACCCAGTACTTC